Below are 32 T cell receptor beta chains sequenced from a single sample in a study of blood T cell repertoires in COVID-19. Assay used: immunoSEQ multiplex PCR; TCRdb lists only in-frame clones, some missing. The sample contains approximately 55,000 clones, 90% of which appear only once. The sample comprised peripheral blood. These receptor sequences come from a man aged 35-49 years with acute or convalescent COVID-19.

The rearrangement uses TRBV10-2 and TRBJ2-3; D is undetermined. Trimming took 7 bases from V and 4 from J, leaving 15 bases between them. The V gene's germline CDR1 is WSHSY and CDR2 SAAADI. The CDR3 is 14 amino acids. CDR3 region: CASTLGRKPDTQYF. The DNA for the CDR3 is TGCGCCAGCACCCTTGGCCGAAAACCAGATACGCAGTATTTT.

This chain connects TRBV7-9 to TRBJ1-2; no firm D call. The CDR3 length is 15 residues. Germline values: CDR1 SEHNR, CDR2 FQNEAQ (reference sequence). Between the trimmed V and J ends, which lost 5 bases and 0 bases, there was a span of 13 bases. CDR3 DNA sequence: TGTGCCAGCAGCCCCGGTGGCAGGACTAACTATGGCTACACCTTC. It is translated as CASSPGGRTNYGYTF.

J is TRBJ2-5 and V is TRBV2; tentative D call: TRBD2 (6 bases). V lost 5 bases to trimming and J lost 5 bases, with 18 bases between them. The CDR3 is made up of 15 amino acids. Germline CDR1 is SNHLY and CDR2 is FYNNEI. CDR3 sequence: CASSLRDSKGETQYF. DNA for the CDR3: TGTGCCAGCAGTCTGAGGGACTCCAAGGGGGAGACCCAGTACTTC.

The rearrangement joins TRBV11-2 to TRBJ2-7, with a tentative D call TRBD1 (6 bases). The germline V gene has CDR1 SGHAT and CDR2 FQNNGV. V shed 5 bases and J shed 0 bases, with 11 bases lying between them. The CDR3 extends over 14 amino acids. CDR3 residues: CASSPLDSSYEQYF. In DNA, the CDR3 is TGTGCCAGCAGCCCCCTGGACAGCTCCTACGAGCAGTACTTC.

J is TRBJ1-3 and V is TRBV5-1; D may be TRBD1 (5 bases). The V gene's germline CDR1 is SGHRS and CDR2 YFSETQ. This CDR3 is built from 14 residues. V was pared by 4 bases and J by 2 bases, with 10 bases between. The CDR3 protein is CASSPGGAGNTIYF. CDR3 sequence (DNA): TGCGCCAGCAGCCCTGGGGGGGCTGGAAACACCATATATTTT.

The chain joins TRBV27 to TRBJ1-4; TRBD1 matches 7 bases. Germline V gives CDR1 MNHEY, CDR2 SMNVEV (reference sequence). The CDR3 runs 14 residues. J lost 8 bases, V lost 9 bases, and 12 bases had no gene match. CDR3 in amino acids: CASRGQAEGEKLFF. CDR3 bases: TGTGCCAGTAGAGGACAGGCCGAGGGGGAAAAACTGTTTTTT.

V usage is TRBV30 and J usage is TRBJ2-2, with 7 bases fitting TRBD2. The germline V gene has CDR1 GTSNPN and CDR2 SVGIG (reference sequence). The CDR3 sequence is 17 residues long. In DNA, the CDR3 is TGTGCGTCCCGGGACTCCTTGACTAGCTTCAACACCGGGGAGCTGTTTTTT. Its translation: CASRDSLTSFNTGELFF.

This clone was observed once. The CDR3 nucleotides are TGTGCCAGCAGTCGGAGCCCTTCCCCTAATCAGCCCCAGCATTTT. As protein: CASSRSPSPNQPQHF. This chain links TRBV6-5 with TRBJ1-5, with no clear D. The germline V and J ends were trimmed by 5 bases and 4 bases, with 15 bases remaining between them. Germline loops: CDR1 MNHEY, CDR2 SVGAGI. CDR3 length equals 15 residues.

This clone was picked up one time. The V and J genes are TRBV24-1 and TRBJ1-5; D not resolved. Trimming pared 3 bases from V and 6 bases from J, leaving 17 bases between. Germline V gene sequence: CDR1 KGHDR, CDR2 SFDVKD. The CDR3 is 16 amino acids. The CDR3 DNA reads TGTGCCACCAGTGATGATGAGGACTGGCGGGCTCAGCCCCAGCATTTT. Its protein is CATSDDEDWRAQPQHF.

The rearrangement joins TRBV6-4 to TRBJ1-6; TRBD1 matches 7 bases. CDR3 length: 14 amino acids. V was clipped by 8 bases and J by 7 bases; unmatched bases: 8. CDR1 and CDR2 (germline): MRHNA, SNTAGT. CDR3 coding DNA: TGTGCCAGCCGAAGGGGGCGAGAAAATTCACCCCTCCACTTT. This encodes CASRRGRENSPLHF.

The rearrangement joins TRBV13 to TRBJ2-7; 9 bases are shared with TRBD1. Germline-derived CDR1 and CDR2 are PRHDT and FYEKMQ (reference sequence). The CDR3 has 14 residues. Trimming took 3 bases from V and 5 from J; bases not matched to a gene: 5. The CDR3 reads CASSFYRGQNEQYF. Written as DNA, the CDR3 is TGTGCCAGCAGCTTCTACAGGGGGCAAAACGAGCAGTACTTC.

The rearrangement joins TRBV21-1 to TRBJ1-1; whether TRBD1, the table's D call, matches the DNA was not checked. TRBV21-1 is noted as a pseudogene. The CDR3 contains 14 residues. The DNA of the CDR3 is TGTGCCAGCAGCAGACAGAAGGGGAACACTGAAGCTTTCTTT. Translation gives CASSRQKGNTEAFF.

In this sample, this clone turned up once. The chain couples TRBV7-9 to TRBJ1-1; D is possibly TRBD1 (5 bases). The V gene's germline CDR1 is SEHNR and CDR2 FQNEAQ (reference sequence). V lost 4 bases, J lost 3 bases, and 12 bases lay in between. CDR3 size: 14 residues. The CDR3 is CASSYTFRDTEAFF. DNA of the CDR3: TGTGCCAGCAGCTATACTTTCAGGGACACTGAAGCTTTCTTT.

CDR3 nucleotide sequence: TGCAGCGTCCGGGACAGGGGAAACACTGAAGCTTTCTTT. Protein sequence: CSVRDRGNTEAFF. The chain couples TRBV29-1 to TRBJ1-1, with 10 bases that match TRBD1. With V trimmed by 6 bases and J by 2 bases, 3 bases remained unmatched. Germline V CDR1 and CDR2: SQVTM, ANQGSEA. CDR3 length: 13 residues.

Details on this clone: Relative to the germline gene, one junction end is altered; a read error may explain this. This chain joins TRBV7-7 and TRBJ1-6, with unresolved D. CDR1 is SSHAT and CDR2 is FNYEAQ in the germline V gene (reference sequence). The CDR3 is 11 residues long. The CDR3 DNA reads as TGTGCTAGCAGCGACGGGAGGTCCCTCCACTTT. Translation: CASSDGRSLHF.

CDR3 bases: TGTGCCACCAGTGACTCAACCGGGACTAGCGGGAGGCTTTATCTCTGTGAGCAGTACTTC. Translating gives CATSDSTGTSGRLYLCEQYF. V is TRBV24-1 and J is TRBJ2-7, with TRBD2 matching over 15 bases. The length of the CDR3 is 20 residues. J was trimmed by 7 bases and V by 4 bases; bases with no gene match: 19. The germline V gene has CDR1 KGHDR and CDR2 SFDVKD.

The chain has TRBV6-5 and TRBJ1-4; D is undetermined. Deletions cut 7 bases from V and 2 bases from J, with 11 bases between. CDR1 is MNHEY, CDR2 SVGAGI, per germline. There are 14 residues in the CDR3. The CDR3 is CASKPGLTNEKLFF. In DNA, the CDR3 is TGTGCCAGCAAGCCTGGGCTCACTAATGAAAAACTGTTTTTT.

The chain links TRBV11-2 to TRBJ2-4, with 14 bases matching TRBD2. This CDR3 spans 17 amino acids. Looked up from germline, CDR1 is SGHAT and CDR2 is FQNNGV. V was clipped by 5 bases and J by 2 bases; unmatched bases: 5. CDR3 sequence: CASSRLAGGPTKNIQYF. CDR3 sequence (DNA): TGTGCCAGCAGCCGACTAGCGGGAGGGCCAACCAAAAACATTCAGTACTTC.

This clone was seen once. V usage is TRBV9 and J usage is TRBJ1-3; tentative D call: TRBD1 (5 bases). Trimming shortened V by 3 bases and J by 0 bases, and 13 bases separated the two germline ends. The CDR3 runs 16 residues. Germline assignment: CDR1 SGDLS and CDR2 YYNGEE. The CDR3 spells CASSGGDFHSGNTIYF. Written as DNA, the CDR3 is TGTGCCAGCAGCGGAGGGGACTTCCACTCTGGAAACACCATATATTTT.

This chain joins TRBV18 and TRBJ2-5; 9 nucleotides align to TRBD1. This CDR3 is 15 amino acids long. The V segment lost 3 bases and the J segment 5 bases; nucleotides outside the gene matches: 7. The V gene's germline CDR1 is KGHSH and CDR2 LQKENI. The CDR3 DNA sequence: TGTGCCAGCTCACCGGAACAGGGGGCCGGGGAGACCCAGTACTTC. This gives the protein CASSPEQGAGETQYF.

The chain carries TRBV19 and TRBJ2-7; TRBD2 aligns across 7 bases. This CDR3 contains 15 residues. CDR1 and CDR2 (germline): LNHDA, SQIVND (reference sequence). Trimming at V came to 3 bases and at J to 6 bases, leaving 11 bases not matched to a gene. CDR3 in amino acids: CASSMRREFMSEQYF. The CDR3 DNA reads as TGTGCCAGTAGTATGAGGCGGGAGTTCATGAGCGAGCAGTACTTC.

This sequence joins TRBV24-1 and TRBJ2-1; 9 bases are shared with TRBD2. Germline V lookup: CDR1 KGHDR, CDR2 SFDVKD. The V gene end was trimmed by 4 bases and the J gene end by 3 bases; junction bases not matched to a gene: 9. This CDR3 has 17 amino acids. The CDR3 nucleotides read TGTGCCACCAGTGACCAAGCGGGAGGCTTACTCTACAATGAGCAGTTCTTC. It specifies CATSDQAGGLLYNEQFF.

J is TRBJ2-1 and V is TRBV5-1, with a weak D call TRBD2 (6 bases). CDR3 length: 16 amino acids. Trimming left V 0 bases short and J 0 bases short, with 10 bases between. CDR1 SGHRS and CDR2 YFSETQ come from the germline V gene. The CDR3, as DNA: TGCGCCAGCAGCTTGGCGGGCGGGAACTCCTACAATGAGCAGTTCTTC. Its translation is CASSLAGGNSYNEQFF.

This chain joins TRBV5-4 and TRBJ2-3; 9 positions agree with TRBD2. The ends lost 5 bases at V and 4 bases at J; junction bases unmatched: 14. Germline lookup yields CDR1 SGHNT and CDR2 YYREEE (reference sequence). This CDR3 has 17 amino acids. The DNA of the CDR3 is TGTGCCAGCAGTCCTGTCGTGGCGGGAGGGTTCCCAGATACGCAGTATTTT. Protein: CASSPVVAGGFPDTQYF.

The V call is TRBV5-1, the J call TRBJ2-2; D may be TRBD1 (6 bases). Germline CDR1 is SGHRS and CDR2 is YFSETQ. The CDR3 sequence is 13 residues long. Trimming took 0 bases from V and 7 from J, leaving 7 bases between them. The CDR3 DNA reads TGCGCCAGCAGCTTGGACAGGGTCGGGGAGCTGTTTTTT. Its translation: CASSLDRVGELFF.

This chain joins TRBV30 and TRBJ1-2; D unclear. Germline CDR1 is GTSNPN and CDR2 is SVGIG (reference sequence). The CDR3 has 12 amino acids. V was cut by 7 bases and J by 8 bases, with 17 bases left in between. Written as DNA, the CDR3 is TGTGCCTTTGTCGAAGGGAGAGGCGGCTACACCTTC. The encoded protein is CAFVEGRGGYTF.

The chain has TRBV3-1 (or the pseudogene TRBV3-2) and TRBJ1-5; 8 bases agree with TRBD1. This CDR3 has 14 residues. The V and J ends lost 4 bases and 6 bases, in that order; junction bases with no gene match: 5. CDR1 LGHDT and CDR2 YNNKEL come from the germline V gene (reference sequence). This CDR3 reads CASSPRTGSQPQHF. DNA of the CDR3: TGTGCCAGCAGCCCCCGGACAGGGAGTCAGCCCCAGCATTTT.

In this sample, this clone turned up once. V is TRBV7-2 and J is TRBJ1-5, with TRBD1 matching 7 bases. Germline-derived CDR1 and CDR2 are SGHTA and FQGNSA. V lost 9 bases, J lost 2 bases, and 1 base stayed unmatched. The CDR3 has 12 residues. CDR3 sequence (DNA): TGTGCCAGTGGACAGGGCAATCAGCCCCAGCATTTT. Translation gives CASGQGNQPQHF.

This chain uses TRBV5-6 with TRBJ2-1; 12 nucleotides align to TRBD2. Losses at the gene ends were 5 bases for V and 8 bases for J; bases not matched to a gene: 14. Germline loops: CDR1 SGHDT, CDR2 YYEEEE. The CDR3 is 17 amino acids. The CDR3 bases are TGTGCCAGCAGTTTGCCACTCAGACTAGCGGGAGCTCATGAGCAGTTCTTC. Translation: CASSLPLRLAGAHEQFF.

The chain employs TRBV6-2 or TRBV6-3 and TRBJ1-2, with TRBD1 identical over 7 bases. Germline CDR1 MNHEY, CDR2 SVGEGT. The CDR3 is 13 residues long. V gave up 5 bases and J gave up 8 bases; unmatched junction bases: 8. CDR3 protein: CASSETGLDGYTF. In DNA, the CDR3 is TGTGCCAGCAGTGAGACAGGGTTGGACGGCTACACCTTC.

The chain uses TRBV11-3 and TRBJ2-5, with D unclear. Trimming stripped 5 bases from V and 7 bases from J, with 14 bases between. The CDR3 covers 13 residues. Looked up from germline, CDR1 is SGHNT and CDR2 is YENEEA. The CDR3 DNA reads TGTGCCAGCAGCCCGGTTGGGCACGTGACCCAGTACTTC. Its protein is CASSPVGHVTQYF.

The V call is TRBV5-6, the J call TRBJ2-5, with D possibly being TRBD1 (5 bases). Germline lookup yields CDR1 SGHDT and CDR2 YYEEEE. V was clipped by 0 bases and J by 5 bases, with 11 bases between them. The CDR3 spans 14 residues. The CDR3 coding sequence is TGTGCCAGCAGCTTGGCCAGGGTTGTGGAGACCCAGTACTTC. Protein sequence: CASSLARVVETQYF.